A selection of T cell receptor beta chains follows, all from one sample in a study of CD8 T cells in ankylosing spondylitis. TCRdb recomputed calls from the 5' RACE reads with MiXCR, one row per CDR3 protein. The sample has approximately 500,000 distinct CDR3 sequences, over 9.5% seen once. The sequenced sample consisted of blood, either unsorted or a sorted T cell fraction (not recorded which). The source of these receptors is a male donor with ankylosing spondylitis. CDR3s include the opening cysteine and the closing phenylalanine or tryptophan. A D gene is named only where the DNA matches it firmly. Clone size is not always given. Where it is, it says once, few, many or a class for expanded clones.

cdr3_nt,cdr3_aa,v_call,j_call,clone_size,d_call
TGCAGTGCTAGGGTTGCCGAGAGGCAGCTTTACAATGAGCAGTTCTTC,CSARVAERQLYNEQFF,TRBV20-1,TRBJ2-1,few,.
TGCGCCAGCAGCTTGGTACAGGGCCCCTACAATGAGCAGTTCTTC,CASSLVQGPYNEQFF,TRBV5-1,TRBJ2-1,few,.
TGCGCCAGCAGCTTGGTCCCGGGGATTGCAACTAATGAAAAACTGTTTTTT,CASSLVPGIATNEKLFF,TRBV5-1,TRBJ1-4,many,.
TGTGCCAGCAGCTTCTACCACGAGCAGTACTTC,CASSFYHEQYF,TRBV11-2,TRBJ2-7,.,.
TGTGCCTGGAGGCGGAACACTGAAGCTTTCTTT,CAWRRNTEAFF,TRBV30,TRBJ1-1,.,.
TGCGCCAGCAGCTCCCAAGGGGGCATGACTGAAGCTTTCTTT,CASSSQGGMTEAFF,TRBV5-1,TRBJ1-1,many,TRBD1
TGCGCCAGCAGCTTGGGTCCGGCCATGAACACTGAAGCTTTCTTT,CASSLGPAMNTEAFF,TRBV5-1,TRBJ1-1,many,.
TGCGCCAGCAGCCTAGTCGGGACGGTGCCGGAGACCCAGTACTTC,CASSLVGTVPETQYF,TRBV4-1,TRBJ2-5,few,.
TGCGCCAGCAGCTTCGTTCTAGCGGAAGGGGAGACCCAGTACTTC,CASSFVLAEGETQYF,TRBV5-1,TRBJ2-5,few,TRBD2
TGTGCCACCAATTCCCGAGGGGGGTCCGGCTCTGGAAACACCATATATTTT,CATNSRGGSGSGNTIYF,TRBV15,TRBJ1-3,few,.
TGTGCCAGCAGTTTTAATAGCGAGGAGACCCAGTACTTC,CASSFNSEETQYF,TRBV27,TRBJ2-5,.,.
TGCGCCAGCACCGGGGACTACACAGATACGCAGTATTTT,CASTGDYTDTQYF,TRBV10-1,TRBJ2-3,few,TRBD2
TGCAGCGTTTCGTCACAGACGGACACTGAAGCTTTCTTT,CSVSSQTDTEAFF,TRBV29-1,TRBJ1-1,.,.
TGTGCCAGCAGCCCCTTTGCGGGCCTCTCCCAGTATTTT,CASSPFAGLSQYF,TRBV4-2,TRBJ2-3,many,.
TGTGCCATCAAGGGGGCGGGGACGGACAACACCGGGGAGCTGTTTTTT,CAIKGAGTDNTGELFF,TRBV10-3,TRBJ2-2,many,.
TGTGCCAGCAAGGGCATGAATCAGCCCCAGCATTTT,CASKGMNQPQHF,TRBV2,TRBJ1-5,once,.
TGTGCCAGCAGTTTGGGACAGGAAAACACTGAAGCTTTCTTT,CASSLGQENTEAFF,TRBV12-3/TRBV12-4,TRBJ1-1,few,TRBD1
TGCGCCAGCAGCTTGCCTCTGGAGAAAAGCACAGATACGCAGTATTTT,CASSLPLEKSTDTQYF,TRBV5-1,TRBJ2-3,.,.
TGCGCCAGCAGCTCCCGGACTAGCGGGGTTCCCCCTCGGGAGCAGTACTTC,CASSSRTSGVPPREQYF,TRBV5-1,TRBJ2-7,.,TRBD2
TGTGCCAGCAGTTACTCGCCGACAGGGGCGGTGGAGACCCAGTACTTC,CASSYSPTGAVETQYF,TRBV6-5,TRBJ2-5,few,TRBD1
TGTGCCAGCAGCCAGTTAGGACTAGCGGGAGTCAATGAGCAGTTCTTC,CASSQLGLAGVNEQFF,TRBV14,TRBJ2-1,few,TRBD2
TGCGCCAGCAGCTTGAGGTCCAGGGGAAGTGGTGCAGATACGCAGTATTTT,CASSLRSRGSGADTQYF,TRBV5-1,TRBJ2-3,.,.
TGCAGTGCTAGATTACCTAGCGGGAGGACATACTCCTACAATGAGCAGTTCTTC,CSARLPSGRTYSYNEQFF,TRBV20-1,TRBJ2-1,.,TRBD2
TGCAGCGTTGAAGTCGGGGACAGGTGGTACGAGCAGTACTTC,CSVEVGDRWYEQYF,TRBV29-1,TRBJ2-7,.,TRBD1
TGTGCCAGCAGCTTAGGGGTAGGAGGTGAGCAGTTCTTC,CASSLGVGGEQFF,TRBV11-2,TRBJ2-1,few,.
TGCAGTGCTAGTCCGACCCAGGGGACCCAGTACTTC,CSASPTQGTQYF,TRBV20-1,TRBJ2-5,.,.
TGTGCCATCAGTCCCGGACTAGCGGGATACAATGAGCAGTTCTTC,CAISPGLAGYNEQFF,TRBV10-3,TRBJ2-1,many,TRBD2
TGCAGTGCTAGACGGCAGATCTCTGGAAACACCATATATTTT,CSARRQISGNTIYF,TRBV20-1,TRBJ1-3,few,.
TGCGCCAGCAGTGAGACGAGGGCTAGCGGGAGTGGCCAGTACTTC,CASSETRASGSGQYF,TRBV10-2,TRBJ2-5,.,TRBD2
TGTGCCACCAGTGATATAATAGGCCCATCCTACAATGAGCAGTTCTTC,CATSDIIGPSYNEQFF,TRBV24-1,TRBJ2-1,.,.
TGCGCCAGCAGCGTACAGGGAGAAAAACTGTTTTTT,CASSVQGEKLFF,TRBV5-1,TRBJ1-4,.,.
TGTGCCACCAGCAGAGATCCAAGCGGGGGGTCCGGGGAGCAGTTCTTC,CATSRDPSGGSGEQFF,TRBV15,TRBJ2-1,few,TRBD2
TGTGCCAGCAGTGATCGGCCAGCGGGAAACATTCAGTACTTC,CASSDRPAGNIQYF,TRBV6-1,TRBJ2-4,.,.
TGTGCCAGCAGCGTCCTAGCGGGAGGACAGTTCTTC,CASSVLAGGQFF,TRBV9,TRBJ2-1,.,TRBD2
TGTGCCAGCAGCTCCGACCGGGGGGCCTACAATGAGCAGTTCTTC,CASSSDRGAYNEQFF,TRBV7-2,TRBJ2-1,.,TRBD2
TGTGCCAGCAGCTTAGACCCTAGCGGGAGAGCCGGGGAGCTGTTTTTT,CASSLDPSGRAGELFF,TRBV7-9,TRBJ2-2,few,TRBD2
TGCAGTGCCCCAGGACTAGGATCGGAGACCCAGTACTTC,CSAPGLGSETQYF,TRBV20-1,TRBJ2-5,many,TRBD2
TGTGCCAGCAGTGATGAGGGGGCGGACACTGAAGCTTTCTTT,CASSDEGADTEAFF,TRBV2,TRBJ1-1,.,TRBD1
TGTGCCAGCAGTGAACTAGCGGGCGCTTACAATGAGCAGTTCTTC,CASSELAGAYNEQFF,TRBV6-1,TRBJ2-1,.,TRBD2
TGTGCCAGCAGCCAAGTGCTAGACTCTGGAAACACCATATATTTT,CASSQVLDSGNTIYF,TRBV3-1,TRBJ1-3,.,.
TGTGCCAGCAGCTTAGGCAGGCCCACCTACGAGCAGTACTTC,CASSLGRPTYEQYF,TRBV7-6,TRBJ2-7,few,.
TGTGCCAGCAGCTTACCCTTAGGGGTGCAGTTCTTC,CASSLPLGVQFF,TRBV7-8,TRBJ2-1,few,.
TGCAGTGCTAGAGATCACCAAGCGGGAGGACATGAGCAGTTCTTC,CSARDHQAGGHEQFF,TRBV20-1,TRBJ2-1,many,TRBD2
TGCGCCAGCAGCTGGAAGGACACGTCCTACGAGCAGTACTTC,CASSWKDTSYEQYF,TRBV5-1,TRBJ2-7,.,.
TGCAGTGCTAGAGATCTGGGCGGGACCTCCTACGAGCAGTACTTC,CSARDLGGTSYEQYF,TRBV20-1,TRBJ2-7,few,.
TGTGCCAGCAGCCCGACAGGGGGCAATGAGCAGTTCTTC,CASSPTGGNEQFF,TRBV7-9,TRBJ2-1,.,TRBD1
TGTGCCAGCAGCCCCCACAGGGTGCAGTTCTTC,CASSPHRVQFF,TRBV7-8,TRBJ2-1,few,.
TGTGCCAGCAGCTCCGCTAGCGGGAGGACCTCAGATACGCAGTATTTT,CASSSASGRTSDTQYF,TRBV7-9,TRBJ2-3,few,TRBD2
TGTGCCAGCAGCTTAGGGGTGGGCATTAGCACAGATACGCAGTATTTT,CASSLGVGISTDTQYF,TRBV7-2,TRBJ2-3,.,.
TGTGCCAGCAGTTTGATAGCGGGACGGAACTACAATGAGCAGTTCTTC,CASSLIAGRNYNEQFF,TRBV28,TRBJ2-1,few,TRBD2
TGTGCCAGCAGCTTAGAGAGGGGAGCGGTATCCTACGAGCAGTACTTC,CASSLERGAVSYEQYF,TRBV7-2,TRBJ2-7,few,.
TGTGCCAGCAGCTTTCTCGGGATTGAAGCTTTCTTT,CASSFLGIEAFF,TRBV7-9,TRBJ1-1,many,.
TGCAGCGTATTGACAGGGGAAAGTTATGGCTACACCTTC,CSVLTGESYGYTF,TRBV29-1,TRBJ1-2,many,TRBD1